This T cell receptor (beta chain) was sequenced in a study of technical replicates of blood from several donors. Sequenced by immunoSEQ multiplex PCR; TCRdb stores in-frame clones only, minus some. The sample records 65,000 to 90,000 clones, roughly 90% being singletons. This receptor was identified in a human donor in good health. Some clones in this sample may be carry-over from other donors' samples. Sequencing input: PBMCs.

CDR3 sequence reads: CASSGQTTDTQYF. The CDR3 DNA is TGTGCCAGTAGCGGACAGACCACAGATACGCAGTATTTT. The chain joins TRBV19 to TRBJ2-3, with a weak D call TRBD1 (6 bases). Germline loops: CDR1 LNHDA, CDR2 SQIVND (reference sequence). CDR3 size: 13 residues. Trimming removed 6 bases from V and 2 bases from J, with 9 bases in between. The full variable domain, rest sourced from reference TRBV19 and TRBJ2-3, is DGGITQSPKYLFRKEGQNVTLSCEQNLNHDAMYWYRQDPGQGLRLIYYSQIVNDFQKGDIAEGYSVSREKKESFPLTVTSAQKNPTAFYLCASSGQTTDTQYFGPGTRLTVL.